This is a list of T cell receptor beta chains from one sample in a study of T-cell reconstitution after alpha-beta-depleted transplantation in children. TCRdb itself ran the PCR reads through MiXCR, one entry per CDR3 protein. Among about 200,000 distinct CDR3 sequences listed, roughly 6.6% were seen once. This sample comprised PBMCs, obtained before TCRalphabeta/CD19-depleted stem cell transplant. These receptor sequences come from a boy younger than 10 with acute lymphoblastic leukemia, due to receive a stem cell transplant. Both conserved end residues are part of each CDR3. D genes are given only for firm matches. Some rows have no size entry. The others give once, few or many, or a class for an expanded clone.

many	.	TRBV7-2	TRBJ2-7	TGTGCCAGCAGCCTCGTCGACGAGCAGTACTTC	CASSLVDEQYF
few	.	TRBV7-9	TRBJ2-7	TGTGCCAGCAGCTTATCGTCGGGGAGCTCCTACGAGCAGTACTTC	CASSLSSGSSYEQYF
once	.	TRBV7-6	TRBJ2-1	TGTGCCAGCAGCGGAGTAAACAATGAGCAGTTCTTC	CASSGVNNEQFF
few	.	TRBV7-3	TRBJ2-2	TGTGCCAGCAGCCGAACCCCCGGGGAGCTGTTTTTT	CASSRTPGELFF
many	TRBD1	TRBV20-1	TRBJ1-1	TGCAGTGCTAGAGTATTTGTGGACAGGGCGGGTGAAGTTTTCTTT	CSARVFVDRAGEVFF
many	.	TRBV5-1	TRBJ1-2	TGCGCCAGCAGCTTTGCGAGGGATTGGGGCTACACCTTC	CASSFARDWGYTF
many	.	TRBV7-9	TRBJ2-4	TGTGCCAGCAGCTTATCCAGGGTTGGAAACATTCAGTACTTC	CASSLSRVGNIQYF
.	.	TRBV29-1	TRBJ2-1	TGCAGCGGGACCGGGGCCAATGAGCAGTTCTTC	CSGTGANEQFF
many	.	TRBV9	TRBJ1-1	TGTGCCAGCAGCGTAGACGGGAGGGACACTGAAGCTTTCTTT	CASSVDGRDTEAFF
few	.	TRBV29-1	TRBJ2-3	TGCAGCGTTGAAGAACCGGGACTGATTTCTAGCACAGATACGCAGTATTTT	CSVEEPGLISSTDTQYF
many	.	TRBV28	TRBJ2-5	TGTGCCAGCAGACCCCAGACCTGGGAGGAGACCCAGTACTTC	CASRPQTWEETQYF
few	.	TRBV4-3	TRBJ2-7	TGCGCCAGCAGCCAAGGAGTGGGGGTAACCTACGAGCAGTACTTC	CASSQGVGVTYEQYF
many	.	TRBV20-1	TRBJ1-1	TGCAGTGCTATCCCCGGGAACACTGAAGCTTTCTTT	CSAIPGNTEAFF
many	.	TRBV29-1	TRBJ1-2	TGCAGCGTTGGGGGGACATACTATGGCTACACCTTC	CSVGGTYYGYTF
many	.	TRBV7-9	TRBJ2-7	TGTGCCAGCGGGGTGGAGGGATACCACGAGCAGTACTTC	CASGVEGYHEQYF
many	.	TRBV15	TRBJ2-2	TGTGCCACCAGCAGGGGTCTAGTCGGGGAGCTGTTTTTT	CATSRGLVGELFF
many	TRBD2	TRBV20-1	TRBJ2-7	TGCAGTGCTCCCACTACTCTAGCGGGAGGGCCGGGGGAGCAGTACTTC	CSAPTTLAGGPGEQYF
.	TRBD1	TRBV7-2	TRBJ2-7	TGTGCCAGCAGCCCCCGTAGGAGGGACAGGGTCGTTTACGAGCAGTACTTC	CASSPRRRDRVVYEQYF
few	.	TRBV6-5	TRBJ1-1	TGTGCCAGCAGAGGGAGACAGGCGCCGTCCATGAACACTGAAGCTTTCTTT	CASRGRQAPSMNTEAFF
.	TRBD1	TRBV4-3	TRBJ2-2	TGCGCCAGCAGCCGGGACAGGGGTTCAATCTGGGCCGGGGAGCTGTTTTTT	CASSRDRGSIWAGELFF
many	.	TRBV7-2	TRBJ2-5	TGTGCCAGCAGCTTATACTTCGAGACCCAGTACTTC	CASSLYFETQYF
.	.	TRBV6-5	TRBJ1-2	TGTGCCAGCAGTTACCTGGACACGGGGGGCGTGCCGTATGGCTACACCTTC	CASSYLDTGGVPYGYTF
many	TRBD1	TRBV28	TRBJ1-2	TGTGCCAGCAGTACCCTGACAGGGGCCAAGGGAGGCTACACCTTC	CASSTLTGAKGGYTF
many	.	TRBV20-1	TRBJ2-1	TGCAGTGCTAGTCGAGAGGCGGGGACCCCTTACAATGAGCAGTTCTTC	CSASREAGTPYNEQFF
many	.	TRBV7-2	TRBJ1-3	TGTGCCAGCAGCTTAGCCCCTCTCGGAAACACCATATATTTT	CASSLAPLGNTIYF